The 6 T cell receptor beta chains given below trace back to one sample, sequenced in a study of CXCR3-negative and CXCR3-positive naive CD8 T cells. TRB cDNA was prepared as libraries by UMI-labeled 5' RACE. With the 5' RACE reads reprocessed, TCRdb shows one record per CDR3 protein and no DNA. The table gives 100,000 to 150,000 distinct CDR3 sequences; the top ten clones make up approximately 0.29% of it. The sample was naive CXCR3- CD8+ T cells from blood. Subset indicated: CD45RO-CCR7+CD27+CD95- naive CD8+ T cells lacking CXCR3 (TNR3-). These receptors originate from a human donor in good health. Some clones in this sample may be carry-over from other donors' samples.

The CDR3 here is CSAIMLTGTGEAFF. The V and J genes are TRBV29-1 and TRBJ1-1; TCRdb's D call, TRBD1, is unchecked because there is no DNA. CDR1 is SQVTM and CDR2 is ANQGSEA in the germline V gene. This CDR3 contains 14 residues.

The gene calls are TRBV5-1 and TRBJ1-6; TCRdb proposes TRBD1, but this gene call is untestable without DNA. Germline V lookup: CDR1 SGHRS, CDR2 YFSETQ. The CDR3 covers 16 residues. The CDR3: CASSLGTDRELAPLHF.

The V gene is TRBV27, the J gene TRBJ1-1. CDR3 size: 13 residues. Germline CDR1 reads MNHEY; CDR2 reads SMNVEV (reference sequence). The CDR3 region is CASSNFMNTEAFF.

The gene calls are TRBV27 and TRBJ1-4. In germline, CDR1 is MNHEY, CDR2 SMNVEV (reference sequence). The CDR3 runs 15 residues. The CDR3 loop reads CASSLSVATNEKLFF.

The V gene is TRBV29-1, the J gene TRBJ1-2; TCRdb returns TRBD1, unconfirmable since there is no DNA. The CDR3 has 14 amino acids. Germline V gene data show CDR1 as SQVTM and CDR2 as ANQGSEA. CDR3 amino acids: CSVEDRDRGHGYTF.

V gene TRBV7-9 combines with J gene TRBJ2-5; TCRdb picks TRBD2, but there is no DNA to check that call. The CDR3 runs to 16 residues. Germline CDR1 reads SEHNR; CDR2 reads FQNEAQ (reference sequence). CDR3 region: CASSPPTYGGGETQYF. Together with reference TRBV7-9 and TRBJ2-5, the CDR3 gives the full variable domain: DTGVSQNPRHKITKRGQNVTFRCDPISEHNRLYWYRQTLGQGPEFLTYFQNEAQLEKSRLLSDRFSAERPKGSFSTLEIQRTEQGDSAMYLCASSPPTYGGGETQYFGPGTRLLVL.